Below, 2 T cell receptor beta chains from the same sample are listed, as sequenced in a study of T cell repertoires in cytomegalovirus infection. These receptors have no known antigen. One entry per CDR3 protein, called by TCRdb with MiXCR from the reads. Of approximately 500,000 distinct CDR3 sequences listed, 33% were seen once; the top ten hold 17%. This sample comprised cultured PBMCs, obtained from culture after CMV antigen stimulation. The receptors stem from a human donor in good health (CMV status not recorded). Some clones in this sample may be carry-over from other donors' samples.

The chain uses TRBV20-1 and TRBJ2-7, with D unclear. Germline V gene data show CDR1 as DFQATT and CDR2 as SNEGSKA (reference sequence). Trimming took off 2 bases at V and 9 bases at J, with 11 bases between the two ends. This CDR3 comprises 11 residues. CDR3 DNA: TGCAGTGCTAGACAGGATTTGGGGCAGTACTTC. It codes for CSARQDLGQYF.

This sequence joins TRBV6-6 and TRBJ1-1, with unresolved D. The CDR3 has 14 residues. Trimming removed 5 bases from V and 1 base from J, with 11 bases in between. The germline V gene has CDR1 MNHNY and CDR2 SVGAGI (reference sequence). The CDR3 DNA is TGTGCCAGCAGTACCACCTCAGGGAACACTGAAGCTTTCTTT. It encodes CASSTTSGNTEAFF.